This T cell receptor (beta chain) originates from a study of STAT5B mutations in CD4+ large granular lymphocyte leukemia. The protocol was immunoSEQ multiplex PCR, while the TCRdb copy is restricted to in-frame clones and leaves out a portion. This sample has approximately 40,000 clones, with 65% to 85% found just once. Sequences were obtained from CD4+ T cells from blood buffy coats. This receptor was taken from a human donor in good health.

The CDR3, as DNA: TGTGCCAGCAGCCCACGACAGAACACTGAAGCTTTCTTT. This encodes CASSPRQNTEAFF. The rearrangement links TRBV7-8 to TRBJ1-1; no reliable D call. Germline V CDR1 and CDR2: SGHVS, FQNEAQ. Trimming pared 5 bases from V and 1 base from J, leaving 8 bases between. There are 13 residues in the CDR3.